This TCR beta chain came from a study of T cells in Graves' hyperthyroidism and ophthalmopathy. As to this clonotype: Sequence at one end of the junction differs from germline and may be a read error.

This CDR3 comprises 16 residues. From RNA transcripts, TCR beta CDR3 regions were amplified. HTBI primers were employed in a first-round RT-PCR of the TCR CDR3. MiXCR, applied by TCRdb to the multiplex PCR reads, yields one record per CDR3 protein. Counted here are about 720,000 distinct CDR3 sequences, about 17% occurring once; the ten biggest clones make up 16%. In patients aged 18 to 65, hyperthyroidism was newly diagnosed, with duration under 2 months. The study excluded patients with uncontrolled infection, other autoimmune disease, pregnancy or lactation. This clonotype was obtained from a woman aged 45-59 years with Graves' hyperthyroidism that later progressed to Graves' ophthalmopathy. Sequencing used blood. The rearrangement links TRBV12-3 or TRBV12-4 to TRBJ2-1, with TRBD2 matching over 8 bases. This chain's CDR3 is CASTPGGGGTYNGQFF. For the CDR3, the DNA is TGTGCCAGCACCCCGGGGGGCGGGGGGACCTACAATGGGCAGTTCTTC.